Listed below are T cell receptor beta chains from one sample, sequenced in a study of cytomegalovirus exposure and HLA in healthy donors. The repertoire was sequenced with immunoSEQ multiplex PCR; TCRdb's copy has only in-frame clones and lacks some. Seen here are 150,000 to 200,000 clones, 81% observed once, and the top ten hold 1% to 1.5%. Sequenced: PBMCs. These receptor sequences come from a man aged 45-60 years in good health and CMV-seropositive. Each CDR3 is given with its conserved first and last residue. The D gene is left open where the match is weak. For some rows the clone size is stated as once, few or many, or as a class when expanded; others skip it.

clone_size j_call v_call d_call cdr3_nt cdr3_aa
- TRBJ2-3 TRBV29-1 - TGCAGCGTTGTCCCGGGTACAGATACGCAGTATTTT CSVVPGTDTQYF
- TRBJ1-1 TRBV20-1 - TGCAGTGCTCCAACAGACACTGAAGCTTTCTTT CSAPTDTEAFF
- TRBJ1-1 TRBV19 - TGTGCCAGTCGAGCCTCACGAGGATCGGGCACTGAAGCTTTCTTT CASRASRGSGTEAFF
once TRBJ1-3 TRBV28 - TGTGCCAGCAGTTTATGGGGCCCTGGAAACACCATATATTTT CASSLWGPGNTIYF
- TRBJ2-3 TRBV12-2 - TGTGCAAGTCGCTCGAAGTTAGCGGGAGAAGCAGATACGCAGTATTTT CASRSKLAGEADTQYF
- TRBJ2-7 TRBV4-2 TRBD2 TGTGCCAGCAGCCAAGGAGCTAGCGGAGTCTACGAGCAGTACTTC CASSQGASGVYEQYF
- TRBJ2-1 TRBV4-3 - TGCGCCAGCAGCCAGAGTCCCGGGGTGGCCTCCTACAATGAGCAGTTCTTC CASSQSPGVASYNEQFF
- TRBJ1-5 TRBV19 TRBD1 TGTGCCAGTAGGGACAGGTCTTTCAATCAGCCCCAGCATTTT CASRDRSFNQPQHF
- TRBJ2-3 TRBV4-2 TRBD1 TGTGCCAGCAGCCCCGGACAGGGCGGCGCAGATACGCAGTATTTT CASSPGQGGADTQYF
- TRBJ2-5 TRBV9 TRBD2 TGTGCCAGCAGCGGTATGACTAGCGGGAGGGAGACCCAGTACTTC CASSGMTSGRETQYF
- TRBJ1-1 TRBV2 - TGTGCCACTCTCAAGGAGGGTAACACTGAAGCTTTCTTT CATLKEGNTEAFF
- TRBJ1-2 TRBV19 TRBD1 TGTGCCAGCGGACAGGGCAGCGGCTACACCTTC CASGQGSGYTF
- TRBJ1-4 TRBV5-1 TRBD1 TGCGCCAGCAGCCTCCGGGACAGGGGCGGAAGAAATGAAAAACTGTTTTTT CASSLRDRGGRNEKLFF
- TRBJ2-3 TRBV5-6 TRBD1 TGTGCCAGCAGCTTTTCGACAGGGGGATCGACAGATACGCAGTATTTT CASSFSTGGSTDTQYF
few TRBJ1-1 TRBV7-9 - TGTGCCAGCAGCTTCGGGGGCGGGGGCACTGAAGCTTTCTTT CASSFGGGGTEAFF
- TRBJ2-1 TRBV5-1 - TGCGCCAGCAGCTTTTCGGGCGGGACTTGCAATGAGCAGTTCTTC CASSFSGGTCNEQFF
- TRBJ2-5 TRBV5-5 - TGTGCCAGCAGCTTGGCCAGGGCCCTCGAAGAGACCCAGTACTTC CASSLARALEETQYF
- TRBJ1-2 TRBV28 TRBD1 TGTGCCAGCAGTTTCCGGTCGACAGGGTTAAACTATGGCTACACCTTC CASSFRSTGLNYGYTF
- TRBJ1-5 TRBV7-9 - TGTGCCAGCAGCGAGACAGCCAATCAGCCCCAGCATTTT CASSETANQPQHF
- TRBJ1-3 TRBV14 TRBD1 TGTGCCAGCAGCCATCTGACAGGGGGAAACACCATATATTTT CASSHLTGGNTIYF
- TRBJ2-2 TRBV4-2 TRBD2 TGTGCCAGCGGAGGGGTAGGGACTAGGAACACCGGGGAGCTGTTTTTT CASGGVGTRNTGELFF
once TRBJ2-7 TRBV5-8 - TGTGCCAGCGGGGCCGTAAATTTCTACGAGCAGTACTTC CASGAVNFYEQYF
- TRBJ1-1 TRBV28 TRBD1 TGTGCCAGCAGATTGACAGGGGGTTACACTGAAGCTTTCTTT CASRLTGGYTEAFF
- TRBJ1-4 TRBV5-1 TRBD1 TGCGCCAGCAGCCTGACAGGGGGCAAGGGGGATGAAAAACTGTTTTTT CASSLTGGKGDEKLFF
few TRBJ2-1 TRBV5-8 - TGTGCCAGCAGCTTGTATCTAGTAGTGAGCTCCTACAATGAGCAGTTCTTC CASSLYLVVSSYNEQFF
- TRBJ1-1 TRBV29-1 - TGCAGCGTTGGGGGCGGCAGGGTGGGGAACACTGAAGCTTTCTTT CSVGGGRVGNTEAFF
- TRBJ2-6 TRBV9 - TGTGCCAGCAGCGTAGTCTCCTCTGGGGCCAACGTCCTGACTTTC CASSVVSSGANVLTF
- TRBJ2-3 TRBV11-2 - TGTGCCAGCAGCTTAAATAGGGGACTCCGCACAGATACGCAGTATTTT CASSLNRGLRTDTQYF
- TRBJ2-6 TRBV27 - TGTGCCAGCAGTTTAGGTGGCCGCTCTGGGGCCAACGTCCTGACTTTC CASSLGGRSGANVLTF
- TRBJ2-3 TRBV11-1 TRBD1 TGTGCCAGCAGCTCAACAGGGGGCCCAGATACGCAGTATTTT CASSSTGGPDTQYF
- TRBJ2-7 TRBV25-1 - TGTGCCAGCAGTGAACCGGTTTTCTACGAGCAGTACTTC CASSEPVFYEQYF
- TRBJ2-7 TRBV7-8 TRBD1 TGTGCCAGCAGCTACACAGGGGGATTCTACGAGCAGTACTTC CASSYTGGFYEQYF
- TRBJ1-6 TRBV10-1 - TGCGCCAGCAGTGAACTCCGGGGTAATTCACCCCTCCACTTT CASSELRGNSPLHF
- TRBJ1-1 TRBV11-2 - TGTGCCAGCAGCTTAGAACTTAACACTGAAGCTTTCTTT CASSLELNTEAFF
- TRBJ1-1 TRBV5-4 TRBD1 TGTGCCAGCCGCTGGGACAGGGGTTATACTGAAGCTTTCTTT CASRWDRGYTEAFF
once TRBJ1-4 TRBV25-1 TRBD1 TGTGCCAGCAGCGGACAGGGGGCTAATGAAAAACTGTTTTTT CASSGQGANEKLFF
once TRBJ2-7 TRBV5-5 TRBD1 TGTGCCAGCAGCCGTTCGGGACAGCCTAGCTCCTACGAGCAGTACTTC CASSRSGQPSSYEQYF
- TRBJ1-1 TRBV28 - TGTGCCAGCAGTCTTTTTAGAGACATTGTCCCAACTGAAGCTTTCTTT CASSLFRDIVPTEAFF
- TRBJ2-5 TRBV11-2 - TGTGCCAGCAGCTTAGCACGGGAAGGAGGGTACTTC CASSLAREGGYF
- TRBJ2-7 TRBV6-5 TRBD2 TGTGCCAGCACCGCCCCAGGGAGCGGGGGTTACGAGCAGTACTTC CASTAPGSGGYEQYF
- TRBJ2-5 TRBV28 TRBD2 TGTGCCAGCAGTTTAGGGACGGGGGGGAGAGAGACCCAGTACTTC CASSLGTGGRETQYF
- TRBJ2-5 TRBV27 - TGTGCCAGCAGTTTGGCCCCTAGGAGGGAGACCCAGTACTTC CASSLAPRRETQYF
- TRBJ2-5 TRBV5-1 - TGCGCCAGCAGCTTGGCCGCGTCAACCGAGGAGACCCAGTACTTC CASSLAASTEETQYF
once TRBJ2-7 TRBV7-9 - TGTGCCAGCAGCACCCTTTCGGGAGAAGTCGGCGAGCAGTACTTC CASSTLSGEVGEQYF
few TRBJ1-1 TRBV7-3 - TGTGCCAGCAGTTCCGACAGGAACACTGAAGCTTTCTTT CASSSDRNTEAFF
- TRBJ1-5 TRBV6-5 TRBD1 TGTGCCAGCAGAGGGGGCGCGTATCAGCCCCAGCATTTT CASRGGAYQPQHF